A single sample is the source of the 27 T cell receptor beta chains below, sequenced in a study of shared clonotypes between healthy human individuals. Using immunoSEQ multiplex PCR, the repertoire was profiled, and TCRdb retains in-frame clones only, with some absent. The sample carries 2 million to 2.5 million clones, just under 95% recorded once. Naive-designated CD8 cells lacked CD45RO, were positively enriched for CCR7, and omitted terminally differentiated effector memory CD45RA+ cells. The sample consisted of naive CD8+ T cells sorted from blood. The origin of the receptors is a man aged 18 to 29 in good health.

CDR3 sequence (DNA): TGTGCCAGCAGCTTAGGAACGGGTGAGCAGTTCTTC. Amino acid sequence: CASSLGTGEQFF. The chain couples TRBV13 to TRBJ2-1, with D uncertain. The V end lost 0 bases, the J end lost 9 bases, and 6 bases lay between the germline ends. Per germline, CDR1 PRHDT and CDR2 FYEKMQ (reference sequence). The CDR3 is made up of 12 amino acids. The variable domain in full, completed from reference TRBV13 and TRBJ2-1, reads AAGVIQSPRHLIKEKRETATLKCYPIPRHDTVYWYQQGPGQDPQFLISFYEKMQSDKGSIPDRFSAQQFSDYHSELNMSSLELGDSALYFCASSLGTGEQFFGPGTRLTVL.

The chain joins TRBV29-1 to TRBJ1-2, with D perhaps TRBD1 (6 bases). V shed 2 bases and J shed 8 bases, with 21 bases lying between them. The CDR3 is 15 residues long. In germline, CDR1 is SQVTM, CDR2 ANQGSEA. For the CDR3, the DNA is TGCAGCGTTGAACCTTCGATGACAGGAATAGTCGGCTACACCTTC. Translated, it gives CSVEPSMTGIVGYTF. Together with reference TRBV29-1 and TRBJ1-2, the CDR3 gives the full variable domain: SAVISQKPSRDICQRGTSLTIQCQVDSQVTMMFWYRQQPGQSLTLIATANQGSEATYESGFVIDKFPISRPNLTFSTLTVSNMSPEDSSIYLCSVEPSMTGIVGYTFGSGTRLTVV.

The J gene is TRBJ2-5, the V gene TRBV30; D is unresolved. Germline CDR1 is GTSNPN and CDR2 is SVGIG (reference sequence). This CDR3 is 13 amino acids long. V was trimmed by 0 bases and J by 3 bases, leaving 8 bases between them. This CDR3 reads CAWSVSAEETQYF. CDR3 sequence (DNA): TGTGCCTGGAGTGTATCCGCGGAAGAGACCCAGTACTTC. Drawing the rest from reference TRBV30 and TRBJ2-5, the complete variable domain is SQTIHQWPATLVQPVGSPLSLECTVEGTSNPNLYWYRQAAGRGLQLLFYSVGIGQISSEVPQNLSASRPQDRQFILSSKKLLLSDSGFYLCAWSVSAEETQYFGPGTRLLVL.

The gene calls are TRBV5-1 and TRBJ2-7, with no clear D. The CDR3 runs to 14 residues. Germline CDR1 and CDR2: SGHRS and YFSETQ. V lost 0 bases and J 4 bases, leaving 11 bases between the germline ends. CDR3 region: CASSLEQPPYEQYF. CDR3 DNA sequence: TGCGCCAGCAGCTTGGAACAGCCCCCTTACGAGCAGTACTTC.

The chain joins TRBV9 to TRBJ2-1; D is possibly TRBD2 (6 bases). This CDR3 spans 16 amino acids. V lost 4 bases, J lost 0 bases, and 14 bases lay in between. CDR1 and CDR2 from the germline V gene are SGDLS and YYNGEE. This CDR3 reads CASSLGRRTSYNEQFF. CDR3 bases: TGTGCCAGCAGCCTAGGGAGGCGGACCTCCTACAATGAGCAGTTCTTC.

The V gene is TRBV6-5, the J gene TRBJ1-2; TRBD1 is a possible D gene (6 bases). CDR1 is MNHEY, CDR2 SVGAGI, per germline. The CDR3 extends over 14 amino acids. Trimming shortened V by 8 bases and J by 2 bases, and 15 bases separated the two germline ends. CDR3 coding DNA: TGTGCCAGCGGGCCAGGGGCATCCAACTATGGCTACACCTTC. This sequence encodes CASGPGASNYGYTF.

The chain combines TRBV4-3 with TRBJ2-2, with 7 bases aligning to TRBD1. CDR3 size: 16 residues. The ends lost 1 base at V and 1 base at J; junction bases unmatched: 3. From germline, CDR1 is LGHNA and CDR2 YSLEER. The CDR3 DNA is TGCGCCAGCAGCCAAGTCGGACAGGTGAACACCGGGGAGCTGTTTTTT. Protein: CASSQVGQVNTGELFF.

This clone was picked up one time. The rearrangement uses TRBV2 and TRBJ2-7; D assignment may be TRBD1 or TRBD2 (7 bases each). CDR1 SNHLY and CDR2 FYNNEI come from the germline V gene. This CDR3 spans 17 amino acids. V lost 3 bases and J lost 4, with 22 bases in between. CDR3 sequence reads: CASSDADPGGAEYEQYF. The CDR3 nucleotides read TGTGCCAGCAGTGACGCCGATCCAGGGGGGGCCGAATACGAGCAGTACTTC.

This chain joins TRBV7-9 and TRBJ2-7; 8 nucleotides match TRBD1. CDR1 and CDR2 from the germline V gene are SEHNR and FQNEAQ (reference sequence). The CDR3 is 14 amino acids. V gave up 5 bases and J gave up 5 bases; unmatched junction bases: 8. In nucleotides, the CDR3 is TGTGCCAGCAGCACCCCGACAGGGGAGGACGAGCAGTACTTC. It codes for CASSTPTGEDEQYF.

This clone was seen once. The CDR3 nucleotides are TGTGCCAGCAGCATTACAGGGGGCGCTGAAACAGATACGCAGTATTTT. Translated: CASSITGGAETDTQYF. The chain couples TRBV5-4 to TRBJ2-3; 9 bases fit TRBD1. Germline CDR1 reads SGHNT; CDR2 reads YYREEE (reference sequence). V lost 4 bases to trimming and J lost 3 bases; unmatched junction nucleotides: 9. The CDR3 sequence is 16 residues long. Complete variable domain (other parts from reference TRBV5-4 and TRBJ2-3): ETGVTQSPTHLIKTRGQQVTLRCSSQSGHNTVSWYQQALGQGPQFIFQYYREEENGRGNFPPRFSGLQFPNYSSELNVNALELDDSALYLCASSITGGAETDTQYFGPGTRLTVL.

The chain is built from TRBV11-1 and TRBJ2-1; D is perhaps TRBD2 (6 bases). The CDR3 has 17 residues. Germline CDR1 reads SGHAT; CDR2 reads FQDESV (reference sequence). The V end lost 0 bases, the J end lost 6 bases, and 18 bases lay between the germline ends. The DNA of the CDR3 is TGTGCCAGCAGCTTAGCGCCAAACGGCGGAGGGTCCAATGAGCAGTTCTTC. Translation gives CASSLAPNGGGSNEQFF.

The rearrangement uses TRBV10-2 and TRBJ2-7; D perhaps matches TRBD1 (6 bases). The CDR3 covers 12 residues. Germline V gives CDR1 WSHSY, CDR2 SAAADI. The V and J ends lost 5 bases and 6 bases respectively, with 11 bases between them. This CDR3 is CASSYRDGEQYF. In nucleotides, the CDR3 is TGCGCCAGCAGTTACAGGGACGGCGAGCAGTACTTC.

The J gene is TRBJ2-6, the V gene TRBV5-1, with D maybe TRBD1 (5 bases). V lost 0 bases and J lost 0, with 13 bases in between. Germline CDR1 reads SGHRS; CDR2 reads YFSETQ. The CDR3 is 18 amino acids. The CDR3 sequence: CASSLDGARSSGANVLTF. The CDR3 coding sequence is TGCGCCAGCAGCTTGGATGGGGCGAGGAGCTCTGGGGCCAACGTCCTGACTTTC.

The CDR3 sequence: CAISESNQGWYEQYF. The DNA of the CDR3 is TGTGCCATCAGTGAGTCGAACCAGGGGTGGTACGAGCAGTACTTC. The J gene is TRBJ2-7, the V gene TRBV10-3, with a weak D call TRBD1 (6 bases). There are 15 residues in the CDR3. Germline V gene sequence: CDR1 ENHRY, CDR2 SYGVKD. Trimming took off 0 bases at V and 4 bases at J, with 13 bases between the two ends.

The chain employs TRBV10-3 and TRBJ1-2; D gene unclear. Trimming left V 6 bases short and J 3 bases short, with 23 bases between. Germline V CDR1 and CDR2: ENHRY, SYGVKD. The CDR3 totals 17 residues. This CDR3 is CAISPEHYLGMDYGYTF. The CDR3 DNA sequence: TGTGCCATCAGCCCCGAGCATTACTTGGGAATGGACTATGGCTACACCTTC.

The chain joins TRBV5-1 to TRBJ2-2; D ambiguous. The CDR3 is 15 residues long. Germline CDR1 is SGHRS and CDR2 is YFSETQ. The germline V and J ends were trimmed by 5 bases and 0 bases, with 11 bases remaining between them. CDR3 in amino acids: CASRSKLANTGELFF. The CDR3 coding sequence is TGCGCCAGCAGGAGTAAGCTAGCGAACACCGGGGAGCTGTTTTTT.

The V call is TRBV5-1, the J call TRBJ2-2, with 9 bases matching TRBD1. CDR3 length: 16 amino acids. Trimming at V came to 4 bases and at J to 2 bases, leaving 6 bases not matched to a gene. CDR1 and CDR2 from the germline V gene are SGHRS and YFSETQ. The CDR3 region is CASSPWTGENTGELFF. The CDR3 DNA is TGCGCCAGCAGCCCTTGGACAGGGGAAAACACCGGGGAGCTGTTTTTT.

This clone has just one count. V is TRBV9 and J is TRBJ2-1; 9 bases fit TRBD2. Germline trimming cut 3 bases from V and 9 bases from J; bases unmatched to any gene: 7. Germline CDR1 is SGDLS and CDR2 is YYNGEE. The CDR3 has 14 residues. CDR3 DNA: TGTGCCAGCAGCGCCGGAGCGGGGGGTTCTGAGCAGTTCTTC. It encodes CASSAGAGGSEQFF.

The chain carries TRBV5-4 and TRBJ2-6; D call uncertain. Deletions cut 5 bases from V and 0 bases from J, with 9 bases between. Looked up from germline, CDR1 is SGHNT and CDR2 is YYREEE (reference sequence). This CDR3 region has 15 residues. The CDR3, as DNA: TGTGCCAGCAGGTCTGGAAGCTCTGGGGCCAACGTCCTGACTTTC. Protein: CASRSGSSGANVLTF.

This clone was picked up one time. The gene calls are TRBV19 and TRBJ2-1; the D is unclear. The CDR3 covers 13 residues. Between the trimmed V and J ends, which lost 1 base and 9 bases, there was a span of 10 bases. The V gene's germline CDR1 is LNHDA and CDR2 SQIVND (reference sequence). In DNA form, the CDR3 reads TGTGCCAGTAGTATAGTTCCTAGGACTGAGCAGTTCTTC. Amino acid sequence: CASSIVPRTEQFF.

Here the CDR3 DNA reads TGTGCCAGCAGAACTATATCTAGCGGGATTTACAATGAGCAGTTCTTC. Translation: CASRTISSGIYNEQFF. The V gene is TRBV6-6, the J gene TRBJ2-1, with TRBD2 matching over 9 bases. The CDR3 runs 16 residues. Germline V gene data show CDR1 as MNHNY and CDR2 as SVGAGI (reference sequence). V was clipped by 6 bases and J by 4 bases; unmatched bases: 10.

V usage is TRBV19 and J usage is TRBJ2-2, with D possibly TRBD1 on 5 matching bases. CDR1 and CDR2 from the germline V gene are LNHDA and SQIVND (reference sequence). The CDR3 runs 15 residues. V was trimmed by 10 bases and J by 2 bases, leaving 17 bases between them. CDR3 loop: CATAKNGHNTGELFF. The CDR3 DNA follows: TGTGCCACCGCGAAGAACGGACACAACACCGGGGAGCTGTTTTTT.

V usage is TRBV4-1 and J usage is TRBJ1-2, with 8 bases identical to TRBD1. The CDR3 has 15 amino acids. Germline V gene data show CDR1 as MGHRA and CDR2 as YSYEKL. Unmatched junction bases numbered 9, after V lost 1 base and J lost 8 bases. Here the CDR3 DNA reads TGCGCCAGCAGCCAAGTCGGACAGGGCCACACGGGCTACACCTTC. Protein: CASSQVGQGHTGYTF.

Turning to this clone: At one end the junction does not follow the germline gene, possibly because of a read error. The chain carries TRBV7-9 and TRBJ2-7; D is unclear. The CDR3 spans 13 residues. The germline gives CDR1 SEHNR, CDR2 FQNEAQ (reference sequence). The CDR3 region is CASSFVVSDEQYF. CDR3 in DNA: TGTGCCAGCAGCTTTGTGGTCTCCGACGAGCAGTACTTC.

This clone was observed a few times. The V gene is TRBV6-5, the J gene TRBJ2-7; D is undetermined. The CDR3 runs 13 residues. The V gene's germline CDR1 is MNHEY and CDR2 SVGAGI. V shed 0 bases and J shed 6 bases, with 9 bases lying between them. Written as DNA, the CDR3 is TGTGCCAGCAGTTACTCCGGCAGCTTCGAGCAGTACTTC. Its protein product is CASSYSGSFEQYF.

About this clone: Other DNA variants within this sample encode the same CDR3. Written as DNA, the CDR3 is TGTGCCAGCAGTTGGGCTTCCTCCTACGAGCAGTACTTC. This translates into CASSWASSYEQYF. This chain uses TRBV27 with TRBJ2-7; D gene unclear. CDR3 length: 13 residues. The V end lost 4 bases, the J end lost 0 bases, and 7 bases lay between the germline ends. Germline V gene data show CDR1 as MNHEY and CDR2 as SMNVEV (reference sequence).

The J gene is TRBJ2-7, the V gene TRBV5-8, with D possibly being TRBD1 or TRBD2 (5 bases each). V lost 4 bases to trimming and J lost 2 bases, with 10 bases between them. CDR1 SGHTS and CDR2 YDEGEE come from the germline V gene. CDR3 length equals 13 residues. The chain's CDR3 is CASSTGPTYEQYF. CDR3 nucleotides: TGTGCCAGCAGCACGGGACCGACCTACGAGCAGTACTTC.